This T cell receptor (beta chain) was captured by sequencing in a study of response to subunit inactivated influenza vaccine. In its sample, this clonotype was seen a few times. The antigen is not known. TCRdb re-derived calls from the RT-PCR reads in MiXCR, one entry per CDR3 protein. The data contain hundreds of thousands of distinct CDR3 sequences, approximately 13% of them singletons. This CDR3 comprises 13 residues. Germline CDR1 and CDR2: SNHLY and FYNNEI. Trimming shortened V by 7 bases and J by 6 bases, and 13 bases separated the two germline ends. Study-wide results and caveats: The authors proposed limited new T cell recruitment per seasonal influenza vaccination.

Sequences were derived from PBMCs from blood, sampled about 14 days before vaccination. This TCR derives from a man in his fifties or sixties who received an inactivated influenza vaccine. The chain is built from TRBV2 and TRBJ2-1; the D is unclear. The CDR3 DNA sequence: TGTGCCAGCACCGAAACAGTATTCAATGAGCAGTTCTTC. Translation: CASTETVFNEQFF.